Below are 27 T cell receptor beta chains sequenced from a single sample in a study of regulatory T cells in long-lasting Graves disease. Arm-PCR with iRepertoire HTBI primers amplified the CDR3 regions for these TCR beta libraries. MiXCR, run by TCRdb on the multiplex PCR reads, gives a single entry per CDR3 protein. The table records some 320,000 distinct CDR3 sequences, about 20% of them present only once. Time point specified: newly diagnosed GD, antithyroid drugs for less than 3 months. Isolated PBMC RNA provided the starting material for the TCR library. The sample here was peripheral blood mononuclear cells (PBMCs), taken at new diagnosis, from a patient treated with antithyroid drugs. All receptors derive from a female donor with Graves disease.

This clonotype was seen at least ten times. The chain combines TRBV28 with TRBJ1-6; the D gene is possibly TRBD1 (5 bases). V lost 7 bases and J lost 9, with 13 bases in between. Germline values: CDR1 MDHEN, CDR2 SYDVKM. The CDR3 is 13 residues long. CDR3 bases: TGTGCCAGCAACCCCGGGGGACCTTCACCCCTCCACTTT. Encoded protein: CASNPGGPSPLHF.

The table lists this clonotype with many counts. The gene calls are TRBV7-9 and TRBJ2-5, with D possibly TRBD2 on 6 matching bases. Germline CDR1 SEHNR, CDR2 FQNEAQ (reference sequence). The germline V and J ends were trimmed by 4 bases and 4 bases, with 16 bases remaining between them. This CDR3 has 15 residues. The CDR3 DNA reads TGTGCCAGCAGCTCGGGGACTCACGGTCGAGAGACCCAGTACTTC. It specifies CASSSGTHGRETQYF.

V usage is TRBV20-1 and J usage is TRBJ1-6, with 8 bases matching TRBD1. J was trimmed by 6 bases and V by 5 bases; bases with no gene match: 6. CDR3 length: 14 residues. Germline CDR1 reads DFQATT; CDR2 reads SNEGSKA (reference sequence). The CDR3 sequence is CSAAQGAFNSPLHF. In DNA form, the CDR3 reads TGCAGTGCTGCGCAGGGGGCGTTTAATTCACCCCTCCACTTT.

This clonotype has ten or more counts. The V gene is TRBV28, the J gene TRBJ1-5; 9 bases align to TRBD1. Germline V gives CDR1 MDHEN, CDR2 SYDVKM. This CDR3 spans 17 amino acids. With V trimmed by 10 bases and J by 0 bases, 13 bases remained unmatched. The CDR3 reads CATSLTGGGYSNQPQHF. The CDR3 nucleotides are TGTGCCACCTCACTGACAGGGGGGGGATATAGCAATCAGCCCCAGCATTTT.

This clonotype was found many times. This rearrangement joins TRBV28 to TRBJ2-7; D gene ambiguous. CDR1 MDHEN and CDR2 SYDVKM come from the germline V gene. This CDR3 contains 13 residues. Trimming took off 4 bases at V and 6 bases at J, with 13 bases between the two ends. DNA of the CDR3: TGTGCCAGCAGTTCGATGGTAGGTGGCGAGCAGTACTTC. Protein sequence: CASSSMVGGEQYF.

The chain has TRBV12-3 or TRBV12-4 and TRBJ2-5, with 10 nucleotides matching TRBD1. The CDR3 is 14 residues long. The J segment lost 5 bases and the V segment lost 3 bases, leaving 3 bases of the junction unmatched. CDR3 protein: CASSLGTGDETQYF. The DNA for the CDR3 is TGTGCCAGCAGTTTGGGGACAGGGGACGAGACCCAGTACTTC.

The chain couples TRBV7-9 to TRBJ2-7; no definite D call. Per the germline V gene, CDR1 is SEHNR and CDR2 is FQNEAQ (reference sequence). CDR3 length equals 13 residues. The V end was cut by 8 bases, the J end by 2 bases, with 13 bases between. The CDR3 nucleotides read TGTGCCAGCGGTAAGGCCCCCGCCTACGAGCAGTACTTC. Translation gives CASGKAPAYEQYF. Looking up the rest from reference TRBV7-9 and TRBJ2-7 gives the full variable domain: DTGVSQNPRHKITKRGQNVTFRCDPISEHNRLYWYRQTLGQGPEFLTYFQNEAQLEKSRLLSDRFSAERPKGSFSTLEIQRTEQGDSAMYLCASGKAPAYEQYFGPGTRLTVT.

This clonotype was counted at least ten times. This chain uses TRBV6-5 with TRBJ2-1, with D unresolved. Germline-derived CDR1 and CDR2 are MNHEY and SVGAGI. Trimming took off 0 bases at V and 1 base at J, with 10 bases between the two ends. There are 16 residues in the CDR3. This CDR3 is CASSYSIIGSYNEQFF. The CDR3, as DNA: TGTGCCAGCAGTTACTCGATCATTGGATCCTACAATGAGCAGTTCTTC.

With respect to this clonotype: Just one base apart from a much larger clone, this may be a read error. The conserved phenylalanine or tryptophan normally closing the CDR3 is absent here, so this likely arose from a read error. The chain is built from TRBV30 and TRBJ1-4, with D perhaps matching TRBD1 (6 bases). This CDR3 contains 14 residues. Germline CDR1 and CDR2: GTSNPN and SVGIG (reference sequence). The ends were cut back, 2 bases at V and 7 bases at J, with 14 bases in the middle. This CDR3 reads CAWSRGGPSEKLFL. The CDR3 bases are TGTGCCTGGAGTCGAGGGGGGCCTAGTGAAAAACTGTTTTTA.

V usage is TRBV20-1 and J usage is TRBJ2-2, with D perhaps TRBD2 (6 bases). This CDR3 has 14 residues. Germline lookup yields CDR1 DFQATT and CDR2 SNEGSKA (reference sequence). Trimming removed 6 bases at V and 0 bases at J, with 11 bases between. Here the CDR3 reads CSAEGTSNTGELFF. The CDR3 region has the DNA TGCAGTGCCGAGGGGACTTCGAACACCGGGGAGCTGTTTTTT.

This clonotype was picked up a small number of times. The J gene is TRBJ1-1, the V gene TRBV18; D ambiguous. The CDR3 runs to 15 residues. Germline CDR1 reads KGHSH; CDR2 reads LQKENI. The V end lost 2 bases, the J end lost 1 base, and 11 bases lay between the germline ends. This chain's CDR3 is CASSPIGQGNTEAFF. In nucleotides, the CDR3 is TGTGCCAGCTCACCAATAGGGCAAGGGAACACTGAAGCTTTCTTT.

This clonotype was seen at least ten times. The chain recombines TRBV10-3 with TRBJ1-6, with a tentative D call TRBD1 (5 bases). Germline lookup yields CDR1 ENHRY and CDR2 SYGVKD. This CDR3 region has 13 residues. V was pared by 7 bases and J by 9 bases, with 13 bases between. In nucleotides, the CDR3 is TGTGCCATCAAACTTGCGGGGGGTTCACCCCTCCACTTT. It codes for CAIKLAGGSPLHF.

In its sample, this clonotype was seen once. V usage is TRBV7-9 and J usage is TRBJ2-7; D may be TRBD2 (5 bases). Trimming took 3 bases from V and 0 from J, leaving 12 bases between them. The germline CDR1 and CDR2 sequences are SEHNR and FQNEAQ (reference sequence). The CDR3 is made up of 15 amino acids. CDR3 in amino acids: CASSLGVGSSYEQYF. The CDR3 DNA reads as TGTGCCAGCAGCTTGGGTGTAGGGAGCTCCTACGAGCAGTACTTC.

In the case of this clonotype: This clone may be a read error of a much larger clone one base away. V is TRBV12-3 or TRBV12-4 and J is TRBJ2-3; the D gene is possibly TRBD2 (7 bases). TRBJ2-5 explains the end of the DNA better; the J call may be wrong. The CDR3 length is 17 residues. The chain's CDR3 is CASSLMGVGGRQETQYF. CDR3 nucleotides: TGTGCCAGCAGTTTAATGGGGGTGGGGGGGCGCCAGGAGACCCAGTACTTC.

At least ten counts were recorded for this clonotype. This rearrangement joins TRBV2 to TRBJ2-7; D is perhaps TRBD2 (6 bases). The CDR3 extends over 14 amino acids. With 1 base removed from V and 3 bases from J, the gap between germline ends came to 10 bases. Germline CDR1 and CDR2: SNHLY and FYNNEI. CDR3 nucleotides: TGTGCCAGCAGTGAAGAGGAGGGGAACTACGAGCAGTACTTC. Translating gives CASSEEEGNYEQYF.

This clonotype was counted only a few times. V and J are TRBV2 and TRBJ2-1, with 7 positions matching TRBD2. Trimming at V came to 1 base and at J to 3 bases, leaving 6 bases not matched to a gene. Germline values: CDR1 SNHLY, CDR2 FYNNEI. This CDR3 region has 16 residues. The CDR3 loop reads CASSEGFAGDYNEQFF. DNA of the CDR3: TGTGCCAGCAGTGAAGGTTTTGCGGGAGACTACAATGAGCAGTTCTTC.

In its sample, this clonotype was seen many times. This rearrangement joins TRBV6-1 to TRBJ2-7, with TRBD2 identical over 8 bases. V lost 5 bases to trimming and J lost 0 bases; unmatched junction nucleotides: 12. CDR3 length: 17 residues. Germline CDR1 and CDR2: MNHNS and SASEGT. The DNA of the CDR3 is TGTGCCAGCAGTCGGGGGGGGCCTAGCGGGTCCTCCTACGAGCAGTACTTC. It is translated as CASSRGGPSGSSYEQYF.

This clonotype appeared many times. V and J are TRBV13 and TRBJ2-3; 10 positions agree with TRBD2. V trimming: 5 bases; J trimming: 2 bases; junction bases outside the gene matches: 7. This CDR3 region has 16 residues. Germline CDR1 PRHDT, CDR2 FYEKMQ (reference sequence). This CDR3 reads CASSPSGSLFTDTQYF. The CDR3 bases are TGTGCCAGCAGCCCTAGCGGGAGCCTTTTCACAGATACGCAGTATTTT.

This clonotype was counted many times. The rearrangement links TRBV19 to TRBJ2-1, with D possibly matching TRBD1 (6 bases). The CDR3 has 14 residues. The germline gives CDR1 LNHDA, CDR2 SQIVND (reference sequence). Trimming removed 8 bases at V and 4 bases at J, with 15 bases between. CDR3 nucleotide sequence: TGTGCCAGTTCCAAAGGGCAGGGGTACAATGAGCAGTTCTTC. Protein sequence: CASSKGQGYNEQFF.

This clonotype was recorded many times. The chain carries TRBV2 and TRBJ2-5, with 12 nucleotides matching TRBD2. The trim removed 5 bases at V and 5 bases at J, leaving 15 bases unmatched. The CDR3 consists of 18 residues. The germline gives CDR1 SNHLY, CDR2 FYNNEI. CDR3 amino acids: CASSPMGGLAGSAETQYF. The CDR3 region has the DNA TGTGCCAGCAGTCCAATGGGGGGACTAGCGGGCTCCGCGGAGACCCAGTACTTC. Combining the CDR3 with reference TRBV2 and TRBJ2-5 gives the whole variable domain EPEVTQTPSHQVTQMGQEVILRCVPISNHLYFYWYRQILGQKVEFLVSFYNNEISEKSEIFDDQFSVERPDGSNFTLKIRSTKLEDSAMYFCASSPMGGLAGSAETQYFGPGTRLLVL.

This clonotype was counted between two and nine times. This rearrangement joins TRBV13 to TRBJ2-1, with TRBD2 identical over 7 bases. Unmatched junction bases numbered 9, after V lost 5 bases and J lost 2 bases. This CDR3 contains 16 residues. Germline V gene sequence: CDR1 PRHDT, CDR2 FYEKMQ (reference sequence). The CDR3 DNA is TGTGCCAGCAGCGGCCGGGCGGGAGCGACCTACAATGAGCAGTTCTTC. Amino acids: CASSGRAGATYNEQFF.

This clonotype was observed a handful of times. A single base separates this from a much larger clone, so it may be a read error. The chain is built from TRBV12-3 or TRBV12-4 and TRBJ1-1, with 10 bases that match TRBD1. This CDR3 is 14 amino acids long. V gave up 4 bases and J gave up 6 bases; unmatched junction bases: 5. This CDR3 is CASSWDRGRAEAFF. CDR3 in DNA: TGTGCCAGCAGTTGGGACAGGGGCAGAGCTGAAGCTTTCTTT.

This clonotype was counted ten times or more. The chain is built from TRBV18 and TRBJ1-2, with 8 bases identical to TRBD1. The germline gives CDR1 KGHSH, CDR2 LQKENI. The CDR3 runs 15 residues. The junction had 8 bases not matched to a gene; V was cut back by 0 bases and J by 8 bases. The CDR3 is CASSPPGQAGWGYTF. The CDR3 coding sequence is TGTGCCAGCTCACCACCGGGACAGGCTGGATGGGGCTACACCTTC.

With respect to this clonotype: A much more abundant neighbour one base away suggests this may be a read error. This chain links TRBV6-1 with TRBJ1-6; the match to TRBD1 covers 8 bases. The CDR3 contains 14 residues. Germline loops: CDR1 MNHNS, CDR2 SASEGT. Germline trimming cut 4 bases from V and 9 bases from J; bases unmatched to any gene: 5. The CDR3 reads CASSAGQASSPLHF. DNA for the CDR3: TGTGCCAGCAGTGCGGGACAGGCAAGTTCACCCCTCCACTTT.

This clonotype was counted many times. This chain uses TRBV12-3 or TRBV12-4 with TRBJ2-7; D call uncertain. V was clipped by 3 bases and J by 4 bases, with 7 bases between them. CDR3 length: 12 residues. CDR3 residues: CASSFVHYEQYF. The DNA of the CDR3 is TGTGCCAGCAGTTTTGTTCATTACGAGCAGTACTTC.

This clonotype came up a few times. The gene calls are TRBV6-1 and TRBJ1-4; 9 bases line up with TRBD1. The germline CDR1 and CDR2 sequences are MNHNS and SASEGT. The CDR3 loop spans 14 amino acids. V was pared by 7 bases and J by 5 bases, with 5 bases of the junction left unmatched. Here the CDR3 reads CASTRTGENEKLFF. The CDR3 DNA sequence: TGTGCCAGCACCCGGACAGGGGAGAATGAAAAACTGTTTTTT.

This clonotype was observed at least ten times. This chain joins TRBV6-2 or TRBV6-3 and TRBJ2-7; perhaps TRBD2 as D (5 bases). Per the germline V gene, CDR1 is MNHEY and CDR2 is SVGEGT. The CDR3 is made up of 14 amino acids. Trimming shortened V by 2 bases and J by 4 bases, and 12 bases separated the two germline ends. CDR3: CASSYRLERYEQYF. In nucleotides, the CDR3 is TGTGCCAGCAGTTACCGCCTGGAGCGGTACGAGCAGTACTTC.